This paragraph covers one T cell receptor (beta chain) sequence. Its cognate antigen is unknown. Sequenced by immunoSEQ multiplex PCR; TCRdb stores in-frame clones only, minus some. The sample shows tens of thousands of clones, about 90% of them seen only once. This sample was taken from a study of OX40 agonist ivuxolimab in advanced cancers. Study details: Participants, around 80% male, averaged roughly 59 years of age, ranging from roughly 20 to 79. Overall study results and limits: At 0.1 to 3.0 mg/kg, clonal expansion of CD4+ and CD8+ blood T cells had occurred by week 6. Some patients without response likewise showed low normalized clonal expansion.

CDR3 length equals 16 residues. V was pared by 5 bases and J by 7 bases, with 10 bases of the junction left unmatched. CDR1 is LGHNA and CDR2 is YSLEER in the germline V gene. The chain carries TRBV4-3 and TRBJ2-1, with 11 bases aligning to TRBD2. Sequenced material: CD4+ or CD8+ T cells sorted from blood, taken in a trial of the OX40 agonist ivuxolimab. The TCR sequence derives from an adult with an advanced solid tumor such as melanoma, head and neck, liver or kidney cancer. CDR3 DNA: TGCGCCAGCAGCTTAGACGGGACTAGCGGTTTTAATGAGCAGTTCTTC. It translates to CASSLDGTSGFNEQFF.